The present T cell receptor (beta chain) was sequenced within a study of shared clonotypes between healthy human individuals. Overall study: Sampling drew on donors who were two women and three men aged 18 to 49. Study outcomes and limitations: Although depth was large, rarefaction showed that sequencing of the sorted subsets was incomplete. The diversity represented, both genetic and in exposure history, was limited by few donors.

Clones were read by immunoSEQ multiplex PCR, and TCRdb kept only the in-frame ones, dropping some. The table shows about 2,500,000 clones, with approximately 94% occurring only once. This clone was found a few times. Its antigen remains unidentified. The sample has other DNA sequences that encode this CDR3 too. The study drew its donors from healthy HIV-negative adults without recent acute infections or vaccinations. The CDR3 spans 13 residues. V lost 0 bases to trimming and J lost 7 bases, with 5 bases between them. Germline V gene lookup returns CDR1 SGHRS and CDR2 YFSETQ. This clonotype originated in a young man in good health. This chain connects TRBV5-1 to TRBJ1-6; D unclear. The sequenced sample consisted of naive CD4+ T cells sorted from blood. Regarding subset: CD45RA+ positively selected. CDR3 sequence reads: CASSLDGNSPLHF. The CDR3 DNA reads TGCGCCAGCAGCTTGGACGGCAATTCACCCCTCCACTTT.